Shown below are 22 T cell receptor beta chains from a single sample sequenced in a study of T cells in Graves' hyperthyroidism and ophthalmopathy. RNA transcripts provided the source from which TCR beta CDR3 regions were amplified. First-round RT-PCR targeting the TCR CDR3 was performed with the HTBI primer set. TCRdb itself ran the multiplex PCR reads through MiXCR, one entry per CDR3 protein. The repertoire holds more than 350,000 distinct CDR3 sequences, over 12% seen once, with approximately 19% in the top ten. What was sequenced was blood. The origin of the receptors is an older woman with Graves' ophthalmopathy.

The CDR3 DNA follows: TGTGCCAGCAGTTCGGAAGCGGGCTTCCAAGAGACCCAGTACTTC. Protein product: CASSSEAGFQETQYF. The genes are TRBV27 and TRBJ2-5; D is perhaps TRBD2 (6 bases). Trimming shortened V by 4 bases and J by 1 base, and 13 bases separated the two germline ends. CDR3 length equals 15 residues. CDR1 and CDR2 from the germline V gene are MNHEY and SMNVEV (reference sequence).

The rearrangement links TRBV30 to TRBJ2-2; D not resolved. The V end lost 1 base, the J end lost 3 bases, and 9 bases lay between the germline ends. CDR3 size: 14 residues. CDR1 GTSNPN and CDR2 SVGIG come from the germline V gene (reference sequence). The CDR3 nucleotides read TGTGCCTGGAGTGAGGACCGACACACCGGGGAGCTGTTTTTT. The encoded protein is CAWSEDRHTGELFF.

This clonotype was detected many times. The CDR3 region has the DNA TGTGCCAGCAGTTTCGACACCGAGCAGTTCTTC. Its protein product is CASSFDTEQFF. The gene calls are TRBV28 and TRBJ2-1, with D uncertain. CDR1 MDHEN and CDR2 SYDVKM come from the germline V gene. Trimming took off 3 bases at V and 10 bases at J, with 7 bases between the two ends. CDR3 length: 11 amino acids.

V and J are TRBV19 and TRBJ2-3; a possible D gene is TRBD2 (6 bases). The CDR3 runs 16 residues. Trimming left V 5 bases short and J 4 bases short, with 19 bases between. Germline CDR1 LNHDA, CDR2 SQIVND (reference sequence). CDR3 protein: CASSPIGGGPADTQYF. In nucleotides, the CDR3 is TGTGCCAGTAGTCCTATTGGAGGAGGGCCCGCAGATACGCAGTATTTT.

V is TRBV3-1 and J is TRBJ2-6; D may be TRBD2 (6 bases). This CDR3 comprises 17 residues. V dropped 1 base and J dropped 4 bases, with 14 bases sitting between them. From germline, CDR1 is LGHDT and CDR2 YNNKEL (reference sequence). The CDR3 protein is CASSQVRRAGGANVLTF. Here the CDR3 DNA reads TGTGCCAGCAGCCAAGTTCGCAGGGCGGGGGGGGCCAACGTCCTGACTTTC.

This clonotype was recorded at least ten times. The rearrangement joins TRBV6-1 to TRBJ1-2, with TRBD1 identical over 8 bases. Germline V gene data show CDR1 as MNHNS and CDR2 as SASEGT. The CDR3 runs to 13 residues. V was pared by 6 bases and J by 7 bases, with 7 bases of the junction left unmatched. The CDR3 reads CASSSGTGAGYTF. The DNA of the CDR3 is TGTGCCAGCAGCTCCGGGACAGGAGCTGGCTACACCTTC.

This clonotype occurred many times. The V call is TRBV19, the J call TRBJ1-2, with D unclear. Deletions cut 5 bases from V and 3 bases from J, with 19 bases between. Looked up from germline, CDR1 is LNHDA and CDR2 is SQIVND (reference sequence). The CDR3 is 16 amino acids. CDR3 loop: CASSPQLLRTDYGYTF. Written as DNA, the CDR3 is TGTGCCAGTAGTCCGCAGCTATTACGGACGGACTATGGCTACACCTTC.

The rearrangement uses TRBV6-1 and TRBJ2-2; 11 nucleotides agree with TRBD2. This CDR3 comprises 16 residues. After removal of 5 bases from V and 0 bases from J, the junction contained 2 bases not matched to a gene. Looked up from germline, CDR1 is MNHNS and CDR2 is SASEGT. CDR3 protein: CASSNSGRANTGELFF. CDR3 nucleotide sequence: TGTGCCAGCAGTAATAGCGGGAGGGCGAACACCGGGGAGCTGTTTTTT.

This clonotype appeared a few times. The genes are TRBV10-2 and TRBJ2-7; D gene uncertain. CDR1 is WSHSY and CDR2 is SAAADI in the germline V gene. V lost 8 bases and J 0 bases, leaving 8 bases between the germline ends. This CDR3 has 12 amino acids. The CDR3 DNA sequence: TGCGCCAGCGCGGAGTACTCCTACGAGCAGTACTTC. Its translation: CASAEYSYEQYF.

There are many counts of this clonotype. V and J are TRBV7-2 and TRBJ2-3; maybe TRBD2 (5 bases). The CDR3 has 15 residues. The V and J ends lost 1 base and 2 bases respectively, with 10 bases between them. Germline CDR1 is SGHTA and CDR2 is FQGNSA. CDR3 loop: CASSLGRTSTDTQYF. CDR3 coding DNA: TGTGCCAGCAGCTTAGGACGGACTTCCACAGATACGCAGTATTTT. Filled out from reference TRBV7-2 and TRBJ2-3, the complete variable domain reads GAGVSQSPSNKVTEKGKDVELRCDPISGHTALYWYRQSLGQGLEFLIYFQGNSAPDKSGLPSDRFSAERTGGSVSTLTIQRTQQEDSAVYLCASSLGRTSTDTQYFGPGTRLTVL.

The chain combines TRBV5-1 with TRBJ2-1; 11 nucleotides match TRBD1. V was pared by 6 bases and J by 6 bases, with 2 bases of the junction left unmatched. Germline V CDR1 and CDR2: SGHRS, YFSETQ. The CDR3 loop spans 13 amino acids. CDR3 protein: CASTGTGGNEQFF. The CDR3 nucleotides are TGCGCCAGCACCGGGACAGGGGGCAATGAGCAGTTCTTC.

This clonotype appeared many times. This chain links TRBV2 with TRBJ2-1; D gene unclear. This CDR3 has 15 residues. With 1 base removed from V and 8 bases from J, the gap between germline ends came to 15 bases. Germline V CDR1 and CDR2: SNHLY, FYNNEI. The CDR3 protein is CASSEGQREGHEQFF. The CDR3 DNA reads as TGTGCCAGCAGTGAAGGTCAGCGAGAAGGTCATGAGCAGTTCTTC.

There are many counts of this clonotype. The J gene is TRBJ2-2, the V gene TRBV11-2, with TRBD2 identical over 8 bases. Germline V lookup: CDR1 SGHAT, CDR2 FQNNGV. V lost 0 bases to trimming and J lost 6 bases; unmatched junction nucleotides: 3. CDR3 length: 15 residues. For the CDR3, the DNA is TGTGCCAGCAGCTTAGACTGGCGGGAGGCCGGGGAGCTGTTTTTT. This translates into CASSLDWREAGELFF.

The V call is TRBV10-3, the J call TRBJ2-3, with D perhaps TRBD2 (6 bases). CDR3 length: 14 residues. Germline V lookup: CDR1 ENHRY, CDR2 SYGVKD. V was pared by 4 bases and J by 1 base, with 9 bases between. DNA of the CDR3: TGTGCCATCAGTGCATCTAGCGGCACAGATACGCAGTATTTT. It specifies CAISASSGTDTQYF.

This clonotype appeared many times. V is TRBV4-1 and J is TRBJ2-1, with TRBD2 matching over 8 bases. The junction had 2 bases not matched to a gene; V was cut back by 4 bases and J by 9 bases. CDR1 is MGHRA and CDR2 is YSYEKL in the germline V gene. CDR3 length: 12 amino acids. For the CDR3, the DNA is TGCGCCAGCAGCCGGAGCGGGGGTGAGCAGTTCTTC. It is translated as CASSRSGGEQFF.

This clonotype was seen repeatedly, ten times or more. The chain links TRBV2 to TRBJ2-1; D might be TRBD1 (5 bases). Germline V gene sequence: CDR1 SNHLY, CDR2 FYNNEI. The CDR3 runs to 13 residues. The V and J ends lost 8 bases and 5 bases respectively, with 13 bases between them. The CDR3 sequence is CASVPDRNNEQFF. CDR3 coding DNA: TGTGCCAGCGTTCCAGACAGAAACAATGAGCAGTTCTTC.

This clonotype was seen a handful of times. The V and J genes are TRBV27 and TRBJ2-2; TRBD1 might be the D (6 bases). CDR1 and CDR2 from the germline V gene are MNHEY and SMNVEV (reference sequence). The V end was cut by 6 bases, the J end by 1 base, with 9 bases between. The CDR3 has 14 amino acids. CDR3 in DNA: TGTGCCAGCAGGGACAGAGAGAACACCGGGGAGCTGTTTTTT. Protein product: CASRDRENTGELFF.

This clonotype was detected only a few times. This chain links TRBV7-2 with TRBJ2-3; TRBD2 might be the D (5 bases). Germline V gene lookup returns CDR1 SGHTA and CDR2 FQGNSA. The CDR3 runs 15 residues. Deletions cut 5 bases from V and 4 bases from J, with 16 bases between. This chain's CDR3 is CASSPTTPGSDTQYF. The CDR3 DNA follows: TGTGCCAGCAGCCCCACCACCCCGGGATCAGATACGCAGTATTTT.

This clonotype appeared many times. CDR3 in amino acids: CASSLQDREYSPLHF. In nucleotides, the CDR3 is TGTGCCAGCAGTCTCCAGGACAGGGAGTATTCACCCCTCCACTTT. The chain uses TRBV28 and TRBJ1-6, with TRBD1 matching 8 bases. Germline CDR1 reads MDHEN; CDR2 reads SYDVKM. CDR3 length: 15 amino acids. Trimming cost V 5 bases and J 8 bases; bases outside gene matches: 8.

This clonotype was counted ten times or more. CDR3 coding DNA: TGTGCCAGCAGTTTGGGGCACGGGACCCAGTACTTC. It yields the protein CASSLGHGTQYF. The chain links TRBV28 to TRBJ2-5, with a weak D call TRBD1 (5 bases). Germline loops: CDR1 MDHEN, CDR2 SYDVKM. The CDR3 covers 12 residues. V was cut by 3 bases and J by 7 bases, with 9 bases left in between.

This chain joins TRBV28 and TRBJ1-6; 8 nucleotides match TRBD1. Per germline, CDR1 MDHEN and CDR2 SYDVKM. The CDR3 is made up of 15 amino acids. The junction had 9 bases not matched to a gene; V was cut back by 7 bases and J by 7 bases. CDR3 amino acids: CASTLRSGGNSPLHF. DNA for the CDR3: TGTGCCAGCACCTTGAGGTCAGGGGGCAATTCACCCCTCCACTTT. The variable domain in full, with the rest retrieved from reference TRBV28 and TRBJ1-6, is DVKVTQSSRYLVKRTGEKVFLECVQDMDHENMFWYRQDPGLGLRLIYFSYDVKMKEKGDIPEGYSVSREKKERFSLILESASTNQTSMYLCASTLRSGGNSPLHFGNGTRLTVT.

This clonotype was seen ten or more times. The chain carries TRBV2 and TRBJ2-3; 7 bases line up with TRBD1. V shed 6 bases, J shed 4 bases, and the junction held 7 bases outside the gene matches. CDR3 length: 14 residues. Germline values: CDR1 SNHLY, CDR2 FYNNEI. The CDR3 is CASRESQGADTQYF. CDR3 DNA sequence: TGTGCCAGCAGGGAGAGTCAGGGGGCAGATACGCAGTATTTT.